The clone carrying this T cell receptor beta chain was picked up many times. Each CDR3 protein gets one entry after TCRdb re-called the 5' RACE reads with MiXCR. The sample holds 85,000 to 100,000 distinct CDR3 sequences, roughly 3.5% seen once. This specimen comes from a study of neurological immune-mediated disorders. Trimming at V came to 8 bases and at J to 7 bases, leaving 9 bases not matched to a gene. The CDR3 has 13 residues. The genes are TRBV12-3 or TRBV12-4 and TRBJ1-1; the match to TRBD1 covers 8 bases. This TCR derives from a woman aged 18 to 35 with multiple sclerosis. The sequencing sample was made of PBMCs. The CDR3 DNA is TGTGCCAGCGGCTCGAACAGGGGGAGTGAAGCTTTCTTT. Its protein product is CASGSNRGSEAFF.